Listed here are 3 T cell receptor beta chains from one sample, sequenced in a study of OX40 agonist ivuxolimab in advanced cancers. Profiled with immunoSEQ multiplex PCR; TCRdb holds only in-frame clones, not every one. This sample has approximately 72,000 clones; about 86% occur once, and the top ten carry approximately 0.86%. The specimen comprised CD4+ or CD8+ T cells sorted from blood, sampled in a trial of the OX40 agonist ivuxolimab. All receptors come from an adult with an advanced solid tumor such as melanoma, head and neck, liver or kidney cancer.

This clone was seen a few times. In DNA, the CDR3 is TGTGCCAGCTCACTGTTACGGGGCTCGAACACCGGGGAGCTGTTTTTT. Amino acids: CASSLLRGSNTGELFF. The chain joins TRBV18 to TRBJ2-2; perhaps D is TRBD1 or TRBD2 (5 bases each). The germline V and J ends were trimmed by 4 bases and 0 bases, with 12 bases remaining between them. Germline V gene data show CDR1 as KGHSH and CDR2 as LQKENI. The CDR3 runs to 16 residues.

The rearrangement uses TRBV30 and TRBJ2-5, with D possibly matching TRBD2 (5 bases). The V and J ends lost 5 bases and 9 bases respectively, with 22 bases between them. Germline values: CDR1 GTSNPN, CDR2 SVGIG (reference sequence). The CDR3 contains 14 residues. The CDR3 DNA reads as TGTGCCTGGGCAGGCGCAGGCGGGTACGGGGCCCAGTACTTC. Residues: CAWAGAGGYGAQYF.

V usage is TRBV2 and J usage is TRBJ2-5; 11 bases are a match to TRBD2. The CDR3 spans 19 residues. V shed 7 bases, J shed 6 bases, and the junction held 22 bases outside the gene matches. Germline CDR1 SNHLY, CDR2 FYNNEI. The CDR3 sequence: CASILTSGRVLVPRQTQYF. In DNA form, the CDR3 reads TGTGCCAGCATTCTTACTAGCGGGAGAGTTCTGGTTCCTAGGCAGACCCAGTACTTC.